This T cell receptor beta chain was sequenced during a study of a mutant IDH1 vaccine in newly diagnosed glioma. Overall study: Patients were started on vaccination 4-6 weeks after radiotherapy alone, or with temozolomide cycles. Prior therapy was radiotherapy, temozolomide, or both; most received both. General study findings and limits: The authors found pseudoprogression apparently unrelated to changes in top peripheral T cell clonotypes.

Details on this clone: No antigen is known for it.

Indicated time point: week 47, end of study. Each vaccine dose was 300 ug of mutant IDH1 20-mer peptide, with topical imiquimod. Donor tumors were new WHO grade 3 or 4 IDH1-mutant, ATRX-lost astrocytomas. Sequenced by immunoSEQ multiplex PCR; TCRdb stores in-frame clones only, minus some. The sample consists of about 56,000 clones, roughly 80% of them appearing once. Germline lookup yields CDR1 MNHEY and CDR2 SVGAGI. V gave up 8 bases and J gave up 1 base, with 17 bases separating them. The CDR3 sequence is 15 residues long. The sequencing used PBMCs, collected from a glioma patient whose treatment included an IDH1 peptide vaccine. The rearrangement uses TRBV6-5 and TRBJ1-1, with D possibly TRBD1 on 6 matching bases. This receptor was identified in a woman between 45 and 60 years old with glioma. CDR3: CASGVGGRGNTEAFF. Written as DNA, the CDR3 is TGTGCCAGCGGGGTCGGGGGGCGAGGGAACACTGAAGCTTTCTTT.